Below are 9 T cell receptor beta chains sequenced from a single sample in a study of neoadjuvant anti-PD-1 for oral cavity cancer. Profiling relied on immunoSEQ multiplex PCR, and the TCRdb table lists in-frame clones only, not all of them. The sample lists approximately 16,000 clones, 65% to 70% occurring once. This sample comprised PBMCs, obtained before nivolumab (anti-PD-1) treatment. These receptor sequences come from a person between 40 and 85 years old with oral cavity squamous cell carcinoma.

The gene calls are TRBV27 and TRBJ2-1, with 12 bases lining up with TRBD2. The CDR3 has 16 residues. Germline V gene lookup returns CDR1 MNHEY and CDR2 SMNVEV (reference sequence). V lost 2 bases, J lost 4 bases, and 3 bases stayed unmatched. The CDR3 region has the DNA TGTGCCAGCAGTTTAAGACTAGCGGGAGCTTACAATGAGCAGTTCTTC. Translated: CASSLRLAGAYNEQFF.

The gene calls are TRBV6-5 and TRBJ2-5, with 11 positions matching TRBD1. Germline V gene data show CDR1 as MNHEY and CDR2 as SVGAGI. The CDR3 has 16 residues. Trimming cost V 0 bases and J 5 bases; bases outside gene matches: 5. CDR3 protein: CASSYSTGQGAETQYF. Written as DNA, the CDR3 is TGTGCCAGCAGTTACTCGACCGGACAGGGGGCCGAGACCCAGTACTTC.

This clone was counted only a few times. The chain has TRBV11-3 and TRBJ1-1, with D maybe TRBD1 (6 bases). The CDR3 is made up of 16 amino acids. CDR1 SGHNT and CDR2 YENEEA come from the germline V gene. Trimming cost V 5 bases and J 1 base, with 17 bases left between them. The CDR3 is CASSHRASMSNTEAFF. CDR3 nucleotides: TGTGCCAGCAGCCACAGGGCCTCAATGTCGAACACTGAAGCTTTCTTT.

This chain connects TRBV30 to TRBJ1-1; no reliable D call. The CDR3 spans 14 residues. V lost 1 base and J lost 1, with 10 bases in between. The germline V gene encodes CDR1 GTSNPN and CDR2 SVGIG (reference sequence). CDR3 DNA sequence: TGTGCCTGGAGTGCCTTGGACGGGAACACTGAAGCTTTCTTT. This codes for CAWSALDGNTEAFF.

The V gene is TRBV19, the J gene TRBJ1-2; 7 bases align to TRBD1. The CDR3 runs 13 residues. Germline V CDR1 and CDR2: LNHDA, SQIVND (reference sequence). Germline trimming cut 6 bases from V and 4 bases from J; bases unmatched to any gene: 5. The CDR3 region has the DNA TGTGCCAGTAGATCGGGACAGATCTATGGCTACACCTTC. Translation: CASRSGQIYGYTF.

V gene TRBV6-5 combines with J gene TRBJ1-1, with a weak D call TRBD1 (5 bases). This CDR3 has 15 residues. Trimming cost V 6 bases and J 1 base, with 15 bases left between them. Per the germline V gene, CDR1 is MNHEY and CDR2 is SVGAGI. The CDR3 here is CASRGGGRTNTEAFF. CDR3 nucleotide sequence: TGTGCCAGCAGGGGGGGTGGCAGGACGAACACTGAAGCTTTCTTT.

The genes are TRBV6-1 and TRBJ1-4; weak D call: TRBD1 (6 bases). This CDR3 comprises 14 residues. Germline values: CDR1 MNHNS, CDR2 SASEGT. V was clipped by 5 bases and J by 3 bases, with 10 bases between them. Here the CDR3 DNA reads TGTGCCAGCAGTTCACAGGGTGCTAATGAAAAACTGTTTTTT. This sequence encodes CASSSQGANEKLFF.

The chain carries TRBV4-1 and TRBJ1-5; unclear D gene. The CDR3 has 15 amino acids. V was trimmed by 3 bases and J by 0 bases, leaving 9 bases between them. From germline, CDR1 is MGHRA and CDR2 YSYEKL. The chain's CDR3 is CASSQTDASNQPQHF. The CDR3, as DNA: TGCGCCAGCAGCCAGACGGACGCTAGCAATCAGCCCCAGCATTTT.

The J gene is TRBJ2-1, the V gene TRBV6-1; no clear D gene. This CDR3 spans 11 amino acids. The V gene's germline CDR1 is MNHNS and CDR2 SASEGT. V lost 6 bases and J lost 7, with 7 bases in between. CDR3 nucleotide sequence: TGTGCCAGCAGCGACCTAAATGAGCAGTTCTTC. Its translation is CASSDLNEQFF.